Detailed here is one T cell receptor (beta chain). The target of this receptor is not known. Per-base quality was not reported, and no clone a single base away is much larger than it. The data derive from a study of vaccination and CD4 T cells after COVID-19 (dated by TCRdb to between 2020 and 2023). Notes on the research overall: Every convalescent patient had a positive nasal swab PCR test for SARS-CoV-2, with mild disease in 9 or 10 patients and severe disease in one. The convalescent cohort comprised six males and four females, including two Hispanic individuals, seven Caucasians, two Asians and one multiracial person. Participants got two doses of the Pfizer-BioNTech BNT162b2 vaccine (n=8) or two doses of the Moderna mRNA-1273 vaccine (n=2). Post-COVID blood samples were collected from convalescent patients a median of about 92 days after diagnosis, with a range of roughly 35 to 170 days. The time from the second vaccine dose to post-vaccine blood sampling had a median of approximately 72 days and ranged from roughly 12 to 250 days. A few convalescent patients gave samples both early after vaccination (day 14) and late after vaccination (days 161 to 241). For stimulating the cultures, overlapping spike peptide pools were used, derived from SARS-CoV-2 as well as from the common cold coronaviruses HCoV-NL63, HCoV-OC43 and HCoV-229E. Control cultures received a CEFX viral epitope pool as the positive control, an HIV-1 Nef peptide pool as the negative control, or no peptide. In roughly 10 COVID-19 convalescent patients and a handful of infection-naive healthy vaccine recipients, the spike-specific CD4+ TCR repertoire before mRNA vaccination was compared with the repertoire after mRNA vaccination. The study at large found these results: In convalescent patients, nearly all vaccine-specific clones (304 of 307) were found to be mono-reactive for SARS-CoV-2 spike rather than cross-reactive with common cold coronaviruses. Relatively few convalescent patients were included in the study, and early timepoints after natural infection were not analyzed. Among the post-vaccine SARS-CoV-2-reactive clones in convalescent patients, a median roughly 85% showed up only after vaccination, which suggests vaccine-specific priming. Although the median number of SARS-CoV-2-reactive clonotypes went up from some 23 after infection to around 39 after vaccination, the increase was not significant.

The library was obtained by PCR. At the Johns Hopkins FTIC core, DNA from the cultured CD4+ T cells underwent TCR sequencing with the Oncomine TCR Beta short-read assay. The QIAamp micro DNA kit was used to extract genomic DNA from the cultured CD4+ T cells. The Oncomine TCR Beta libraries from cultured CD4+ T cells were pooled using unique dual indexes and then sequenced on an Illumina iSeq 100. The published analysis was carried out like this. Non-productive sequences were removed, and CDR3s not starting with C, not ending with F or W, or shorter than 7 amino acids were discarded. The MANAFEST web application identified antigen-specific clonotypes by comparing peptide-stimulated wells against reference wells and other culture wells. Positive clones required FDR below 0.05, an odds ratio above 5, and productive frequency above 0.1% in at least two of three replicate wells. A clonotype was classed as cross-reactive if the clonotype showed significant expansion both in SARS-CoV-2 spike wells and in at least one common cold coronavirus spike condition. CDR3 homology was assessed with Levenshtein distances (stringdist) and unrooted phylogenetic trees (ape) in R version 3.6.1. Using fastp at Q25 and MiXCR, TCRdb reprocessed the public reads and kept productive beta chains. Identical CDR3 protein sequences are pooled into one entry, listed with their most common genes and DNA. The V and J calls come from TCRdb's annotation, not from the publication. The sample records some 22,000 distinct CDR3 sequences, 30% to 45% of which are singletons. About 8.6% of the sample comes from the top ten.

This specimen's time point label, per the study, means: late sampling 161 to 241 days after vaccination in three convalescent patients. Sample treatment or condition, as interpreted from the label and publication: approximately nine-day PBMC culture with coronavirus spike peptide pools or control peptides (ViraFEST assay). The study used the ViraFEST assay, which expanded antigen-specific T cells with peptide pools and then identified expanded clonotypes by TCR sequencing. The convalescent patients' positive SARS-CoV-2 PCR tests were from March to December 2020, which was before the Alpha, Beta and Delta variants emerged in the United States. PBMCs were cultured at under 2.5 million per well in IMDM supplemented with approximately 5% human AB serum and approximately 10 IU/ml IL-2, with about 10 ug/ml peptide pools added. Half of the culture medium was replaced with fresh IL-2-containing medium on days 3 and 7. Once the cells had been in culture for 9 to 10 days, the EasySep CD4+ T cell isolation kit was used to isolate CD4+ T cells by negative selection. Ficoll-Paque Plus gradient centrifugation was used to isolate PBMCs from whole blood, and the isolated PBMCs were then either used fresh or cryopreserved at -140C. Culture conditions were generally each tested in triplicate wells.

CDR1 and CDR2, looked up from the germline V gene, are WSHSY and SAAADI. V and J are trimmed by 7 bases and 6 bases, and the gene matches miss 8 bases of the junction. Its CDR3 holds 13 amino acids, cysteine through phenylalanine. Only the CDR3 DNA stays, 39 bases, in frame from base 1. This TCR was sampled from a human donor who had recovered from COVID-19. Source: CD4+ T cells from blood, cultured in vitro, taken about 7 months after SARS-CoV-2 vaccination. The rearrangement combines TRBV10-2 with TRBJ2-7, and TRBD2 aligns with 8 junction nucleotides. CDR3 sequence: CASTDGTSGEQYF. The DNA reads TGCGCCAGCACCGATGGGACTAGTGGCGAGCAGTACTTC.